These 25 T cell receptor beta chains were sequenced from one sample in a study of CD8 T cells in ankylosing spondylitis listed by TCRdb under 2017. The library was generated by 5' RACE. Sequencing was carried out with an Illumina HiSeq 2500. TCRdb applied fastp at Q25 and MiXCR to the public reads, then kept only in-frame beta chains. Each CDR3 protein appears once, grouped with its most common genes and DNA. Across this sample there are 150,000 to 200,000 distinct CDR3 sequences, with approximately 18% seen only once. Jointly, the top ten make up 4.3% of the sample. The material sequenced was blood, either unsorted or a sorted T cell fraction (not recorded which). These receptor sequences come from a male donor aged 5-29 years with ankylosing spondylitis or in good health (not recorded which). Donor details come from another sample of the same person, matched by shared clones.

This clonotype was seen many times. The rearrangement joins TRBV12-3 or TRBV12-4 to TRBJ2-2, with TRBD1 identical over 7 bases. The J segment lost 3 bases and the V segment lost 5 bases, leaving 9 bases of the junction unmatched. This CDR3 is 16 amino acids long. CDR3 DNA sequence: TGTGCCAGCAGTCCAAACAGGGGTTCAGACACCGGGGAGCTGTTTTTT. This encodes CASSPNRGSDTGELFF.

In its sample, this clonotype was seen many times. The J gene is TRBJ2-3, the V gene TRBV14; possibly TRBD2 for D (6 bases). The CDR3 runs to 16 residues. The V and J ends lost 3 bases and 2 bases respectively, with 15 bases between them. Germline V gives CDR1 SGHDN, CDR2 FVKESK. The CDR3 is CASSQVTLAYTDTQYF. As DNA, the CDR3 is TGTGCCAGCAGCCAGGTGACACTAGCATACACAGATACGCAGTATTTT. The full variable domain, completed using reference TRBV14 and TRBJ2-3, is EAGVTQFPSHSVIEKGQTVTLRCDPISGHDNLYWYRRVMGKEIKFLLHFVKESKQDESGMPNNRFLAERTGGTYSTLKVQPAELEDSGVYFCASSQVTLAYTDTQYFGPGTRLTVL.

This clonotype was picked up many times. This chain joins TRBV30 and TRBJ1-6; D call uncertain. The CDR3 is 13 residues long. Trimming cost V 1 base and J 7 bases, with 8 bases left between them. CDR1 is GTSNPN, CDR2 SVGIG, per germline (reference sequence). In nucleotides, the CDR3 is TGTGCCTGGAGTGACGGGAACAATTCACCCCTCCACTTT. Translation gives CAWSDGNNSPLHF.

This clonotype occurred many times. The chain links TRBV7-9 to TRBJ2-1; D not certain. The CDR3 covers 14 residues. V dropped 1 base and J dropped 1 base, with 5 bases sitting between them. Looked up from germline, CDR1 is SEHNR and CDR2 is FQNEAQ (reference sequence). CDR3 coding DNA: TGTGCCAGCAGCTTAGTGGGATCCTACAATGAGCAGTTCTTC. Protein product: CASSLVGSYNEQFF.

This clonotype was observed many times. This chain connects TRBV6-4 to TRBJ2-1; D not resolved. CDR1 and CDR2 (germline): MRHNA, SNTAGT. V was pared by 8 bases and J by 9 bases, with 20 bases between. CDR3 size: 14 residues. The CDR3 DNA reads as TGTGCCAGCCAATCTCGCACCGATTTGGGTGAGCAGTTCTTC. Protein product: CASQSRTDLGEQFF.

At least ten counts were recorded for this clonotype. The V call is TRBV5-1, the J call TRBJ2-1, with 9 bases matching TRBD1. CDR1 is SGHRS and CDR2 is YFSETQ in the germline V gene. The V segment lost 0 bases and the J segment 4 bases; nucleotides outside the gene matches: 2. There are 15 residues in the CDR3. The CDR3 loop reads CASSLGDRAYNEQFF. The CDR3 nucleotides read TGCGCCAGCAGCTTGGGGGACAGGGCGTACAATGAGCAGTTCTTC. The whole variable domain, filled in from reference TRBV5-1 and TRBJ2-1, reads KAGVTQTPRYLIKTRGQQVTLSCSPISGHRSVSWYQQTPGQGLQFLFEYFSETQRNKGNFPGRFSGRQFSNSRSEMNVSTLELGDSALYLCASSLGDRAYNEQFFGPGTRLTVL.

This sequence joins TRBV28 and TRBJ2-1, with 10 bases identical to TRBD2. J lost 10 bases, V lost 2 bases, and 14 bases had no gene match. The CDR3 has 17 amino acids. CDR1 and CDR2 (germline): MDHEN, SYDVKM. In DNA, the CDR3 is TGTGCCAGCAGTTTAACTAGCGGGAACTACGTGGGTGGCGAGCAGTTCTTC. This translates into CASSLTSGNYVGGEQFF.

This clonotype came up many times. J is TRBJ2-3 and V is TRBV5-1, with D possibly called TRBD1 or TRBD2 (5 bases each). CDR3 length: 15 residues. Trimming removed 4 bases from V and 2 bases from J, with 14 bases in between. CDR1 SGHRS and CDR2 YFSETQ come from the germline V gene. The CDR3 spells CASSPRDGNTDTQYF. CDR3 nucleotides: TGCGCCAGCAGCCCCAGGGACGGAAACACAGATACGCAGTATTTT. The entire variable domain, with the rest obtained from reference TRBV5-1 and TRBJ2-3, is as follows: KAGVTQTPRYLIKTRGQQVTLSCSPISGHRSVSWYQQTPGQGLQFLFEYFSETQRNKGNFPGRFSGRQFSNSRSEMNVSTLELGDSALYLCASSPRDGNTDTQYFGPGTRLTVL.

At least ten counts were recorded for this clonotype. The V gene is TRBV12-3 or TRBV12-4, the J gene TRBJ2-3, with 9 bases matching TRBD2. V was pared by 4 bases and J by 0 bases, with 2 bases of the junction left unmatched. The CDR3 has 15 residues. DNA for the CDR3: TGTGCCAGCAGTTCTAGCGGGATTAGCACAGATACGCAGTATTTT. This gives the protein CASSSSGISTDTQYF.

This clonotype was counted ten times or more. The chain employs TRBV12-3 or TRBV12-4 and TRBJ2-5, with D perhaps matching TRBD1 or TRBD2 (6 bases each). V dropped 2 bases and J dropped 5 bases, with 18 bases sitting between them. This CDR3 region has 16 residues. The chain's CDR3 is CASSLWAGHARETQYF. The DNA for the CDR3 is TGTGCCAGCAGTTTATGGGCGGGACACGCCCGGGAGACCCAGTACTTC.

This clonotype was seen at least ten times. The rearrangement joins TRBV12-3 or TRBV12-4 to TRBJ2-1; TRBD2 matches at 8 bases. V lost 3 bases and J lost 7; bases outside the gene matches: 11. The CDR3 spans 16 residues. The CDR3 DNA follows: TGTGCCAGCAGTTTCGGGAGGGCTAGCGGACCAAATGAGCAGTTCTTC. It encodes CASSFGRASGPNEQFF.

The V gene is TRBV12-3 or TRBV12-4, the J gene TRBJ2-1; 11 positions agree with TRBD2. The V gene end was trimmed by 4 bases and the J gene end by 7 bases; junction bases not matched to a gene: 6. The CDR3 length is 15 residues. The CDR3 spells CASSWLAGGPNEQFF. The CDR3 DNA reads TGTGCCAGCAGTTGGCTAGCGGGAGGTCCAAATGAGCAGTTCTTC.

This clonotype was counted many times. The rearrangement joins TRBV7-9 to TRBJ2-2, with D hard to call. This CDR3 region has 14 residues. Germline CDR1 is SEHNR and CDR2 is FQNEAQ (reference sequence). V was clipped by 2 bases and J by 0 bases, with 4 bases between them. The CDR3 sequence is CASSLFANTGELFF. The CDR3 DNA reads as TGTGCCAGCAGCTTATTCGCGAACACCGGGGAGCTGTTTTTT.

This chain links TRBV12-3 or TRBV12-4 with TRBJ2-2; D is possibly TRBD1 or TRBD2 (6 bases each). The CDR3 length is 15 residues. Trimming took 3 bases from V and 4 from J, leaving 12 bases between them. The CDR3 sequence is CASSLWGASTGELFF. In DNA, the CDR3 is TGTGCCAGCAGTTTGTGGGGGGCCTCCACCGGGGAGCTGTTTTTT.

The chain employs TRBV12-3 or TRBV12-4 and TRBJ2-1; possible D gene TRBD2, 5 bases. This CDR3 spans 15 amino acids. Trimming stripped 2 bases from V and 6 bases from J, with 14 bases between. CDR3 nucleotide sequence: TGTGCCAGCAGTTTAATTAGCGTCATTGTCAATGAGCAGTTCTTC. It is translated as CASSLISVIVNEQFF.

This clonotype was recorded at least ten times. This chain uses TRBV7-8 with TRBJ1-5, with D possibly matching TRBD1 (5 bases). The CDR3 sequence is 14 residues long. With 4 bases removed from V and 3 bases from J, the gap between germline ends came to 10 bases. Germline CDR1 reads SGHVS; CDR2 reads FQNEAQ. DNA of the CDR3: TGTGCCAGCAGCTCGGGGCAGTTCAATCAGCCCCAGCATTTT. Translation: CASSSGQFNQPQHF.

This clonotype showed up many times. The chain carries TRBV24-1 and TRBJ1-1; D gene unclear. The CDR3 runs to 11 residues. V lost 1 base and J 5 bases, leaving 1 base between the germline ends. Germline V gene data show CDR1 as KGHDR and CDR2 as SFDVKD. CDR3 sequence: CATSDLTEAFF. The CDR3 coding sequence is TGTGCCACCAGTGATTTAACTGAAGCTTTCTTT.

This chain links TRBV15 with TRBJ2-1; D perhaps matches TRBD1 (6 bases). Germline CDR1 and CDR2: LNHNV and YYDKDF (reference sequence). V lost 8 bases, J lost 0 bases, and 11 bases lay in between. The CDR3 length is 14 residues. For the CDR3, the DNA is TGTGCCACCGTCCAGGACAGCTCCTACAATGAGCAGTTCTTC. It codes for CATVQDSSYNEQFF.

J is TRBJ2-1 and V is TRBV5-4; 11 bases agree with TRBD2. The V gene's germline CDR1 is SGHNT and CDR2 YYREEE (reference sequence). The CDR3 sequence is 17 residues long. V lost 4 bases to trimming and J lost 4 bases; unmatched junction nucleotides: 10. The CDR3 DNA reads TGTGCCAGCAGCCCCTTGGTGACTAGCGGGAAGTACAATGAGCAGTTCTTC. Translated, it gives CASSPLVTSGKYNEQFF.

The chain recombines TRBV20-1 with TRBJ2-1; D possibly matches TRBD1 or TRBD2 (5 bases each). This CDR3 has 12 residues. Trimming shortened V by 6 bases and J by 8 bases, and 14 bases separated the two germline ends. Germline loops: CDR1 DFQATT, CDR2 SNEGSKA (reference sequence). CDR3 bases: TGCAGTGCAGCCGGGACCTCTGATGAGCAGTTCTTC. Translating it yields CSAAGTSDEQFF.

This clonotype showed up many times. CDR3 sequence reads: CASSFGQLPDTQYF. CDR3 in DNA: TGTGCCAGCAGCTTTGGACAGTTACCAGATACGCAGTATTTT. This chain joins TRBV7-9 and TRBJ2-3, with D possibly being TRBD1 (6 bases). The CDR3 covers 14 residues. The V gene lost 3 bases and the J gene lost 4 bases, with 11 bases spanning the gap. Germline CDR1 SEHNR, CDR2 FQNEAQ (reference sequence).

This clonotype was counted only a few times. Just one base apart from a much larger clone, this may be a read error. V gene TRBV9 combines with J gene TRBJ2-5, with 9 nucleotides matching TRBD1. The CDR3 extends over 13 amino acids. The germline V gene has CDR1 SGDLS and CDR2 YYNGEE. Trimming at V came to 3 bases and at J to 4 bases, leaving 1 base not matched to a gene. The DNA of the CDR3 is TGTGCCAGCAGCGAGGACAGGGGAGAGACCCAGTACTTC. Its protein product is CASSEDRGETQYF.

This clonotype was seen many times. V is TRBV12-3 or TRBV12-4 and J is TRBJ2-7; 7 bases agree with TRBD2. Losses at the gene ends were 3 bases for V and 0 bases for J; bases not matched to a gene: 8. This CDR3 contains 16 residues. CDR3 coding DNA: TGTGCCAGCAGTTTGGGTCCAGCGGGGACCTCCTACGAGCAGTACTTC. Translated, it gives CASSLGPAGTSYEQYF.

This clonotype was detected many times. The chain uses TRBV29-1 and TRBJ2-3; D not resolved. Looked up from germline, CDR1 is SQVTM and CDR2 is ANQGSEA. Trimming pared 4 bases from V and 2 bases from J, leaving 4 bases between. CDR3 length: 11 residues. CDR3 bases: TGCAGCGTTGTGTACACAGATACGCAGTATTTT. Residues: CSVVYTDTQYF.

As for this clonotype: A much larger clone differs from this one at a single base, so this may be a read error. The rearrangement uses TRBV28 and TRBJ2-2; D tentatively fits TRBD1 or TRBD2 (7 bases each). Deletions cut 10 bases from V and 2 bases from J, with 23 bases between. The CDR3 consists of 17 residues. Germline V gives CDR1 MDHEN, CDR2 SYDVKM. The CDR3 DNA is TGTGCCATCAGCCAACTGGGGGGGACAGAAAACACCGGGGAGCTGTTTTTT. This sequence encodes CAISQLGGTENTGELFF.